Given below is one T cell receptor (beta chain) in context. Clones were sequenced by immunoSEQ multiplex PCR, and TCRdb holds only the in-frame ones, with some missing. Among approximately 50,000 clones listed, roughly four fifths were seen once. The CDR3 has 14 residues. V lost 2 bases, J lost 3 bases, and 8 bases lay in between. The V gene's germline CDR1 is SGHTA and CDR2 FQGTGA. This entry is derived from a study of PD-L1 blockade in urothelial cancer. Time point noted: pretreatment peripheral blood. This TCR came from an older man with urothelial cancer. The specimen comprised PBMCs, sampled around atezolizumab (anti-PD-L1) treatment. V gene TRBV7-3 combines with J gene TRBJ1-3; no definite D call. CDR3 loop: CASSLYGSGNTIYF. The DNA for the CDR3 is TGTGCCAGCAGCTTATACGGGAGTGGAAACACCATATATTTT.